What follows is one T cell receptor (beta chain) and its context. Its antigen is not known. A junction end diverges from the germline sequence, so it may reflect a read error. The CDR3 spans 11 residues. Germline assignment: CDR1 SQVTM and CDR2 ANQGSEA. This entry comes from a study of CD8+CD57+ T cells in acquired aplastic anemia. Both TCR beta VDJ combination and CDR3 sequence profiling were carried out. Genomic DNA was the template for this profiling. TCRdb analysed the reads with MiXCR anew, one entry per CDR3 protein. The profile covers tens of thousands of distinct CDR3 sequences, with over 55% appearing a single time and roughly 65% taken by the ten largest. It was patients with CD8+CD57+ cell expansion by flow cytometry who were chosen for sequencing. Severe acquired aplastic anemia was present in all patients. Notes on the study in general: Levels of CD8+ Simpson's diversity were not significantly distinct in patients versus controls.

The material sequenced was sorted CD4+, CD8+, or CD8+CD57+ T cells (not recorded which) from PBMCs. The V and J genes are TRBV29-1 and TRBJ1-2, with D unclear. This TCR came from a human donor with aplastic anemia. The CDR3 DNA reads TGCAGTGTTGAGGGAAACTATGGCTACACCTTC. It encodes CSVEGNYGYTF.